Listed here is a single TCR beta chain. Its matching antigen is unknown. Repertoires were generated with immunoSEQ multiplex PCR, while TCRdb's copy carries only in-frame clones and drops some. The sample comprises 15,000 to 20,000 clones, around three quarters of which are singletons, and around 17% rests with the top ten. The CDR3 extends over 15 amino acids. Trimming removed 7 bases from V and 5 bases from J, with 20 bases in between. CDR1 and CDR2 from the germline V gene are SGHVS and FQNEAQ. The sample belongs to a study of T cell clonotyping in hematopoietic cell transplantation. Study-wide context: Cytoreduction preceded collection of pretransplant recipient samples. Study results and caveats: Broader posttransplant TCR repertoire diversity was predicted by graft donor and pretransplant recipient Inverse Simpson Index values.

As for time point: recipient sample about 28 days before transplant, after cytoreduction. Recipients were bled about 28 days pretransplant and at posttransplant days 30, 100, 180. The chain joins TRBV7-8 to TRBJ1-2; D is unclear. This clonotype originated in a man aged 55 to 70 with acute myeloid leukemia. Some clones in this sample may be carry-over from other donors' samples. Sequenced material: peripheral blood mononuclear cells, taken before stem cell transplant. The CDR3 DNA reads as TGTGCCAGCACCCGTTTGGACCCGACCTCATATGGCTACACCTTC. It is translated as CASTRLDPTSYGYTF.